This T cell receptor beta chain was obtained from a study of OX40 agonist ivuxolimab in advanced cancers. Study-wide background: From about 20 to 79 years was the age range, with a mean of about 54 years, and about 83% were male. Three dose-escalation patients had partial responses: one with hepatocellular carcinoma and two with cutaneous melanoma.

Germline CDR1 LGHNA, CDR2 YSLEER. Trimming took 0 bases from V and 6 from J, leaving 11 bases between them. This CDR3 spans 15 amino acids. This table comes from immunoSEQ multiplex PCR, and its TCRdb copy is limited to in-frame clones, with some not included. The sample includes roughly 15,000 clones, around 86% seen only once; the top ten take 12%. The chain has TRBV4-3 and TRBJ2-2; D is unresolved. This clonotype was sampled from an adult with an advanced solid tumor such as melanoma, head and neck, liver or kidney cancer. Material: CD4+ or CD8+ T cells sorted from blood, obtained in a trial of the OX40 agonist ivuxolimab. The CDR3 spells CASSQDPEGSGELFF. The CDR3, as DNA: TGCGCCAGCAGCCAAGATCCCGAAGGGTCCGGGGAGCTGTTTTTT.